The rows below give T cell receptor beta chains drawn from one sample of a study of cytomegalovirus exposure and HLA in healthy donors. Libraries were prepared by immunoSEQ multiplex PCR; TCRdb keeps only in-frame clonotypes and omits some of them. The sample has some 96,000 clones; 60% to 80% are singletons. Sequencing input: PBMCs. Receptors originate from a woman aged 60 to 75 in good health and CMV-seropositive. Each CDR3 is given with its conserved first and last residue. D genes are given only for firm matches. The size of a clone is reported for some rows only, either as once, few or many, or as a class for expanded clones.

CDR3 length	V gene	J gene	clone size	D gene	CDR3 DNA	CDR3 protein
14	TRBV19	TRBJ2-2	.	TRBD1	TGTGCCAGTAGTACGGGACAGGAAGCCGGGGAGCTGTTTTTT	CASSTGQEAGELFF
13	TRBV28	TRBJ1-1	.	TRBD1	TGTGCCACCAGGGGGACAGGGGGCAACGAAGCTTTCTTT	CATRGTGGNEAFF
15	TRBV6-5	TRBJ2-2	once	TRBD2	TGTGCCAGCAGTTTTCAGGGAGGGGACACCGGGGAGCTGTTTTTT	CASSFQGGDTGELFF
13	TRBV13	TRBJ2-1	once	.	TGTGCCAGCAGCCCCAGCAGCGTGAGTGAGCAGTTCTTC	CASSPSSVSEQFF
15	TRBV5-1	TRBJ2-2	.	.	TGCGCCAGCACCCGGACGACAGGGAACACCGGGGAGCTGTTTTTT	CASTRTTGNTGELFF
15	TRBV29-1	TRBJ2-3	.	TRBD1	TGCAGCTTCACCCCCGGGACAGATAGCACAGATACGCAGTATTTT	CSFTPGTDSTDTQYF
16	TRBV5-1	TRBJ2-6	.	.	TGCGCCAGCAGCTTGGCACTTCGCTCTGGGGCCAACGTCCTGACTTTC	CASSLALRSGANVLTF
16	TRBV6-6	TRBJ1-5	.	.	TGTGCCAGCAGTTACTTGATGGCAGGGGATCATCAGCCCCAGCATTTT	CASSYLMAGDHQPQHF
13	TRBV7-9	TRBJ2-2	.	.	TGTGCCAGCAGCGCAGGGAACACCGGGGAGCTGTTTTTT	CASSAGNTGELFF
14	TRBV13	TRBJ1-6	.	.	TGTGCCAGCAGCCGACTCAACTCGCACTCACCCCTCCACTTT	CASSRLNSHSPLHF
13	TRBV19	TRBJ2-7	many	.	TGTGCCAGTAAGGCGGGATCATCGTACGAGCAGTACTTC	CASKAGSSYEQYF
9	TRBV19	TRBJ2-1	.	.	TGTGCCAGTGGAGGTGAGCAGTTCTTC	CASGGEQFF
13	TRBV30	TRBJ2-2	.	.	TGTGCCTGGGGAGACGGGAACACCGGGGAGCTGTTTTTT	CAWGDGNTGELFF
14	TRBV5-6	TRBJ1-1	few	TRBD1	TGTGCCAGCAGCTCGACAGGGTTGGGCACTGAAGCTTTCTTT	CASSSTGLGTEAFF
14	TRBV6-1	TRBJ2-1	.	.	TGTGCCAGCAGAAAACGGGAGTTTGGTGGTGAGCAGTTCTTC	CASRKREFGGEQFF
13	TRBV13	TRBJ1-2	.	.	TGTGCCAGCAGCTTTGGCAGTAACTATGGCTACACCTTC	CASSFGSNYGYTF
14	TRBV28	TRBJ2-7	.	TRBD1	TGTGCCAGCGAGGGGGCAGGGAGCTCCTACGAGCAGTACTTC	CASEGAGSSYEQYF
13	TRBV29-1	TRBJ1-1	.	.	TGCAGCGTTCGGTCGATCATGAACACTGAAGCTTTCTTT	CSVRSIMNTEAFF
15	TRBV7-9	TRBJ2-7	.	TRBD2	TGTGCCAGCAGCTTTAGCGGGAGGACGGCCTACGAGCAGTACTTC	CASSFSGRTAYEQYF
14	TRBV7-3	TRBJ2-7	few	.	TGTGCCAGCAGCTTATCCCGGGACACGTACGAGCAGTACTTC	CASSLSRDTYEQYF
13	TRBV18	TRBJ2-1	.	.	TGTGCCAGCTCACCCGGTAGCAGCAATGAGCAGTTCTTC	CASSPGSSNEQFF
13	TRBV30	TRBJ1-5	.	.	TGTGCCTGGAGAGACAGAAGCAATCAGCCCCAGCATTTT	CAWRDRSNQPQHF
15	TRBV5-1	TRBJ2-5	.	TRBD2	TGCGCCAGCAGCGCCCCTAGCGGGAGCCCGGAGACCCAGTACTTC	CASSAPSGSPETQYF
15	TRBV4-1	TRBJ2-1	.	.	TGCGCCAGCAGCCCGGTGGGAGCAACCTACAATGAGCAGTTCTTC	CASSPVGATYNEQFF